This T cell receptor beta chain was sequenced during a study of blood T cell repertoires in COVID-19. Study overall: The cDNA or gDNA used as material had been derived from T cells, B-cell-depleted T cells, or PBMCs.

TCRdb's table, derived via immunoSEQ multiplex PCR, lists solely in-frame clones and lacks some. The table records approximately 160,000 clones, roughly 84% of them present only once. The sequence derives from a woman between 55 and 75 years old with acute or convalescent COVID-19. Input material: peripheral blood.

The CDR3 sequence is CASSGRRGVSTDTQYF. The CDR3 DNA reads as TGTGCCAGCAGCGGGCGCCGGGGGGTTAGCACAGATACGCAGTATTTT. V and J are TRBV6-9 and TRBJ2-3; TRBD2 agrees at 7 bases. The length of the CDR3 is 16 residues. The germline V gene encodes CDR1 MNHGY and CDR2 SVAAGI. V dropped 6 bases and J dropped 0; count of bases not matched to a gene: 9.